This entry is about one T cell receptor (beta chain). Original handling: Scientists estimated how many nucleated cells there were by amplifying reference gene primers. Sequencing was performed with immunoSEQ multiplex PCR; in TCRdb, only in-frame clones are kept and a portion is missing. The D gene and trimming were derived from the DNA, and the V and J assignments and clone size from that table. Altogether 650,000 to 800,000 clones are present, around 90% being singletons, with the ten largest covering under 0.3%. The data derive from a study of blood T cell repertoires in COVID-19. For the study at large: Spain, Italy and the United States supplied samples that represented acute and convalescent COVID-19. Sample material is recorded as cDNA or gDNA derived from T cells, B-cell-depleted T cells, or PBMCs.

This receptor was identified in a young woman with acute or convalescent COVID-19. Specimen: peripheral blood.

CDR3 sequence reads: CASSVTGSLINYGYTF. The CDR3 DNA reads TGCGCCAGCAGCGTAACCGGGTCACTGATCAACTATGGCTACACCTTC. The chain uses TRBV5-1 and TRBJ1-2; D remains ambiguous. CDR3 length: 16 residues. Germline V gives CDR1 SGHRS, CDR2 YFSETQ. Trimming stripped 4 bases from V and 2 bases from J, with 18 bases between.